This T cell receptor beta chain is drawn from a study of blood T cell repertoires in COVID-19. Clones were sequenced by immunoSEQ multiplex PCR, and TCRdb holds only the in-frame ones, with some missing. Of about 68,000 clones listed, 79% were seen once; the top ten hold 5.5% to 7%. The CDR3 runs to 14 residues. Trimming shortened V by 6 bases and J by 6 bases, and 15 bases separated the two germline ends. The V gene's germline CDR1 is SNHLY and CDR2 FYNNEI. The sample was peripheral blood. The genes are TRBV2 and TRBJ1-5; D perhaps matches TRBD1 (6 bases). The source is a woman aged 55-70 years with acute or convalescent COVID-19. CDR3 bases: TGTGCCAGCAGCTCCGACAGAGGGGGTCAGCCCCAGCATTTT. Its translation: CASSSDRGGQPQHF. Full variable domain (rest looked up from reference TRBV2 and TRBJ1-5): EPEVTQTPSHQVTQMGQEVILRCVPISNHLYFYWYRQILGQKVEFLVSFYNNEISEKSEIFDDQFSVERPDGSNFTLKIRSTKLEDSAMYFCASSSDRGGQPQHFGDGTRLSIL.